This T cell receptor (beta chain) is from a study of T-cell reconstitution after alpha-beta-depleted transplantation in children. This clonotype has a handful of counts. The antigen remains undetermined. Study results and caveats: Reportedly, alpha-beta T cells present about two months post-transplant originated from several hundred expanded clones of graft origin. The high TCRbeta diversity at day 60 in some patients came from surviving recipient T cells and thymic progenitors. A year post-transplant, T-cell counts and diversity derived mostly from newly produced T cells.

The CDR3 consists of 14 residues. Germline loops: CDR1 MNHEY, CDR2 SMNVEV (reference sequence). The trim removed 5 bases at V and 5 bases at J, leaving 5 bases unmatched. Preparation of the TCRbeta library involved a method that used unique molecular identifiers. MiXCR was run by TCRdb on the PCR reads, yielding one entry per CDR3 protein. The sample lists about 510,000 distinct CDR3 sequences; about 10% were seen once. The receptor's source is a female patient aged 2-9 years who had a stem cell transplant for aplastic anemia, so the T cells may come from the graft donor. Sequenced material: PBMCs, mostly from graft donor cells, taken 180 days after TCRalphabeta/CD19-depleted stem cell transplant. The chain uses TRBV27 and TRBJ2-1, with 8 nucleotides matching TRBD2. The CDR3 reads CASSALLADNEQFF. The DNA for the CDR3 is TGTGCCAGCAGTGCCTTACTAGCGGACAATGAGCAGTTCTTC.